The 27 T cell receptor beta chains presented below share a single source sample, sequenced in a study of T cells after somatic rescue of genetic block. The method was immunoSEQ multiplex PCR; TCRdb's version includes in-frame clones alone and lacks a portion of them. The sample shows roughly 13,000 clones, around 70% of them seen only once. The sample taken for sequencing was peripheral blood mononuclear cells (PBMCs). These receptors were collected from a boy younger than 18.

V gene TRBV5-1 combines with J gene TRBJ2-7; D gene ambiguous. Germline CDR1 and CDR2: SGHRS and YFSETQ. V was pared by 4 bases and J by 3 bases, with 14 bases between. This CDR3 region has 14 residues. CDR3 sequence (DNA): TGCGCCAGCAGCCCACGCCGTCCCAACTACGAGCAGTACTTC. It specifies CASSPRRPNYEQYF. Complete variable domain (other parts from reference TRBV5-1 and TRBJ2-7): KAGVTQTPRYLIKTRGQQVTLSCSPISGHRSVSWYQQTPGQGLQFLFEYFSETQRNKGNFPGRFSGRQFSNSRSEMNVSTLELGDSALYLCASSPRRPNYEQYFGPGTRLTVT.

The rearrangement links TRBV9 to TRBJ1-2; D gene uncertain. Trimming took 0 bases from V and 2 from J, leaving 8 bases between them. The CDR3 length is 14 residues. Germline V gene sequence: CDR1 SGDLS, CDR2 YYNGEE. The CDR3 region is CASSVGPLNYGYTF. The CDR3 bases are TGTGCCAGCAGCGTAGGGCCCCTGAACTATGGCTACACCTTC.

DNA for the CDR3: TGTGCCATCAATGGACAGGGGGGAGGCACTGAAGCTTTCTTT. Its translation: CAINGQGGGTEAFF. The chain combines TRBV10-3 with TRBJ1-1; 10 bases line up with TRBD1. Germline V gene lookup returns CDR1 ENHRY and CDR2 SYGVKD. V shed 7 bases, J shed 4 bases, and the junction held 6 bases outside the gene matches. The CDR3 consists of 14 residues.

The rearrangement uses TRBV7-2 and TRBJ2-7, with unresolved D. V was clipped by 1 base and J by 6 bases, with 7 bases between them. The germline V gene encodes CDR1 SGHTA and CDR2 FQGNSA. This CDR3 region has 12 residues. CDR3 sequence (DNA): TGTGCCAGCAGCTTAGTGGCTTCCGAGCAGTACTTC. This translates into CASSLVASEQYF.

This clone has more than one count but fewer than ten. The J gene is TRBJ1-2, the V gene TRBV27; perhaps TRBD1 as D (6 bases). V was clipped by 2 bases and J by 4 bases, with 14 bases between them. Per the germline V gene, CDR1 is MNHEY and CDR2 is SMNVEV (reference sequence). There are 15 residues in the CDR3. Here the CDR3 DNA reads TGTGCCAGCAGTTTAGACCTAGGGGGGGGCTATGGCTACACCTTC. This translates into CASSLDLGGGYGYTF.

By proportion, this clone is medium-sized. This rearrangement joins TRBV10-3 to TRBJ2-7; D not resolved. The CDR3 covers 12 residues. Germline V CDR1 and CDR2: ENHRY, SYGVKD. The V and J ends lost 0 bases and 3 bases respectively, with 3 bases between them. Here the CDR3 DNA reads TGTGCCATCAGTGAGTCAAGCTACGAGCAGTACTTC. Translation gives CAISESSYEQYF.

The chain uses TRBV7-9 and TRBJ1-4; the match to TRBD1 covers 9 bases. The CDR3 loop spans 15 amino acids. Trimming cost V 4 bases and J 5 bases; bases outside gene matches: 5. The germline gives CDR1 SEHNR, CDR2 FQNEAQ (reference sequence). Here the CDR3 reads CASSYPGTGNEKLFF. The CDR3 DNA sequence: TGTGCCAGCAGCTACCCCGGGACAGGGAATGAAAAACTGTTTTTT.

The chain carries TRBV18 and TRBJ1-4; TRBD1 might be the D (6 bases). Germline assignment: CDR1 KGHSH and CDR2 LQKENI. Trimming left V 1 base short and J 5 bases short, with 14 bases between. The CDR3 is 16 residues long. For the CDR3, the DNA is TGTGCCAGCTCACCACTATTACAGGGCCCAAATGAAAAACTGTTTTTT. The encoded protein is CASSPLLQGPNEKLFF.

The J gene is TRBJ2-7, the V gene TRBV19; 16 positions agree with TRBD2. The CDR3 spans 15 residues. The trim removed 7 bases at V and 4 bases at J, leaving 4 bases unmatched. From germline, CDR1 is LNHDA and CDR2 SQIVND (reference sequence). The CDR3 is CASMGTSGGAYEQYF. For the CDR3, the DNA is TGTGCCAGTATGGGGACTAGCGGGGGGGCTTACGAGCAGTACTTC.

The rearrangement uses TRBV4-2 and TRBJ2-4; D unclear. Trimming pared 2 bases from V and 1 base from J, leaving 15 bases between. Germline CDR1 LGHNA, CDR2 YNFKEQ. The CDR3 covers 17 residues. The CDR3 spells CASSQNLLVGAKNIQYF. CDR3 DNA: TGTGCCAGCAGCCAAAATTTGCTAGTTGGGGCCAAAAACATTCAGTACTTC.

V is TRBV10-3 and J is TRBJ1-2; the D gene is possibly TRBD1 (6 bases). Germline V gene sequence: CDR1 ENHRY, CDR2 SYGVKD. The CDR3 runs to 14 residues. V lost 6 bases to trimming and J lost 5 bases, with 16 bases between them. This CDR3 reads CAIRATGKGYGYTF. The DNA for the CDR3 is TGTGCCATCAGGGCAACAGGGAAAGGGTATGGCTACACCTTC.

The chain uses TRBV15 and TRBJ1-5, with unresolved D. Looked up from germline, CDR1 is LNHNV and CDR2 is YYDKDF (reference sequence). V dropped 0 bases and J dropped 4 bases, with 4 bases sitting between them. The CDR3 consists of 13 residues. CDR3 bases: TGTGCCACCAGCAGAGATCGGAATCAGCCCCAGCATTTT. Translated: CATSRDRNQPQHF. Filled out from reference TRBV15 and TRBJ1-5, the complete variable domain reads DAMVIQNPRYQVTQFGKPVTLSCSQTLNHNVMYWYQQKSSQAPKLLFHYYDKDFNNEADTPDNFQSRRPNTSFCFLDIRSPGLGDTAMYLCATSRDRNQPQHFGDGTRLSIL.

The V gene is TRBV19, the J gene TRBJ2-3; TRBD1 aligns across 7 bases. Per the germline V gene, CDR1 is LNHDA and CDR2 is SQIVND (reference sequence). Trimming took 5 bases from V and 0 from J; bases not matched to a gene: 8. CDR3 size: 16 residues. The CDR3 DNA reads TGTGCCAGTAGTGCTAGGACAGGTTCTAGCACAGATACGCAGTATTTT. Protein product: CASSARTGSSTDTQYF.

This clone occurred a few times. For the CDR3, the DNA is TGTGCCAGCAGTCAGGACCGGTATCAGCCCCAGCATTTT. Translated: CASSQDRYQPQHF. This chain links TRBV6-5 with TRBJ1-5; D unclear. The germline V gene has CDR1 MNHEY and CDR2 SVGAGI. V lost 5 bases to trimming and J lost 5 bases, with 10 bases between them. This CDR3 is built from 13 residues.

This clone appeared a few times. The V gene is TRBV28, the J gene TRBJ1-4, with TRBD1 identical over 7 bases. The CDR3 runs to 15 residues. Trimming removed 3 bases from V and 7 bases from J; junction bases left unmatched: 8. Germline values: CDR1 MDHEN, CDR2 SYDVKM. The CDR3 DNA follows: TGTGCCAGCAGTTTCCTTGGCAGGGGGAGTGAAAAACTGTTTTTT. Amino acids: CASSFLGRGSEKLFF.

The V gene is TRBV11-2, the J gene TRBJ2-5; D may be TRBD1 (6 bases). In germline, CDR1 is SGHAT, CDR2 FQNNGV. The CDR3 has 15 residues. Trimming shortened V by 5 bases and J by 5 bases, and 18 bases separated the two germline ends. CDR3 loop: CASSPGTRKGETQYF. The CDR3 nucleotides read TGTGCCAGCAGCCCCGGGACAAGAAAGGGGGAGACCCAGTACTTC.

The sample holds one count of this clone. Here the CDR3 reads CASSDRGEANYGYTF. The CDR3 DNA sequence: TGTGCCAGCAGTGATAGGGGGGAGGCTAACTATGGCTACACCTTC. The chain has TRBV6-1 and TRBJ1-2; TRBD1 is a possible D gene (6 bases). This CDR3 contains 15 residues. Trimming shortened V by 3 bases and J by 0 bases, and 11 bases separated the two germline ends. Germline loops: CDR1 MNHNS, CDR2 SASEGT.

The V and J genes are TRBV6-5 and TRBJ1-5; no clear D. CDR3 length: 15 residues. Germline V CDR1 and CDR2: MNHEY, SVGAGI. The V end lost 6 bases, the J end lost 2 bases, and 14 bases lay between the germline ends. Here the CDR3 DNA reads TGTGCCAGCAGGAGGAGAGTTTGGGGCAATCAGCCCCAGCATTTT. As protein: CASRRRVWGNQPQHF.

The J gene is TRBJ2-5, the V gene TRBV6-5; TRBD1 is a possible D gene (5 bases). Germline V gene lookup returns CDR1 MNHEY and CDR2 SVGAGI. Trimming took off 2 bases at V and 2 bases at J, with 9 bases between the two ends. This CDR3 is 14 amino acids long. The CDR3 spells CASSYLKGQETQYF. CDR3 bases: TGTGCCAGCAGTTACCTTAAGGGGCAAGAGACCCAGTACTTC.

The chain links TRBV5-4 to TRBJ2-5; perhaps D is TRBD1 or TRBD2 (7 bases each). The germline gives CDR1 SGHNT, CDR2 YYREEE (reference sequence). The CDR3 consists of 17 residues. Trimming took off 0 bases at V and 2 bases at J, with 17 bases between the two ends. Here the CDR3 DNA reads TGTGCCAGCAGCTTGGCCTCAGGGGGGGGCTTTCAAGAGACCCAGTACTTC. Translation gives CASSLASGGGFQETQYF.

CDR3 protein: CASSNRDPAYEQYF. The CDR3 DNA follows: TGTGCCAGCAGTAACCGGGACCCTGCCTACGAGCAGTACTTC. The J gene is TRBJ2-7, the V gene TRBV6-6; D may be TRBD1 or TRBD2 (5 bases each). Per the germline V gene, CDR1 is MNHNY and CDR2 is SVGAGI (reference sequence). The germline V and J ends were trimmed by 5 bases and 2 bases, with 13 bases remaining between them. This CDR3 spans 14 amino acids.

The gene calls are TRBV5-1 and TRBJ2-4; 10 bases agree with TRBD2. The CDR3 runs to 18 residues. Per germline, CDR1 SGHRS and CDR2 YFSETQ. The V gene end was trimmed by 1 base and the J gene end by 2 bases; junction bases not matched to a gene: 9. As DNA, the CDR3 is TGCGCCAGCAGCTTGTTGGTCGAACTAGCGGGGACCAAAAACATTCAGTACTTC. Translation gives CASSLLVELAGTKNIQYF.

The chain employs TRBV11-3 and TRBJ2-2; 7 bases are a match to TRBD1. CDR1 and CDR2 (germline): SGHNT, YENEEA. The CDR3 covers 14 residues. Trimming at V came to 5 bases and at J to 4 bases, leaving 4 bases not matched to a gene. CDR3 bases: TGTGCCAGCAGCCCTCGACAGGGCACCGGGGAGCTGTTTTTT. Its translation: CASSPRQGTGELFF. Looking up the rest from reference TRBV11-3 and TRBJ2-2 gives the full variable domain: EAGVVQSPRYKIIEKKQPVAFWCNPISGHNTLYWYLQNLGQGPELLIRYENEEAVDDSQLPKDRFSAERLKGVDSTLKIQPAELGDSAVYLCASSPRQGTGELFFGEGSRLTVL.

The chain is built from TRBV4-1 and TRBJ2-7; possibly TRBD1 for D (5 bases). This CDR3 is built from 15 residues. The germline CDR1 and CDR2 sequences are MGHRA and YSYEKL. The V end lost 3 bases, the J end lost 0 bases, and 12 bases lay between the germline ends. CDR3 in DNA: TGCGCCAGCAGCCAGGCACCAGGGTCCTCCTACGAGCAGTACTTC. It is translated as CASSQAPGSSYEQYF.

The V call is TRBV30, the J call TRBJ2-3; 11 nucleotides align to TRBD1. This CDR3 comprises 16 residues. The germline CDR1 and CDR2 sequences are GTSNPN and SVGIG (reference sequence). V lost 2 bases to trimming and J lost 0 bases; unmatched junction nucleotides: 4. The CDR3 DNA reads TGTGCCTGGAGTTCCGGACAGGGGGCGAGCACAGATACGCAGTATTTT. It encodes CAWSSGQGASTDTQYF. Looking up the rest from reference TRBV30 and TRBJ2-3 gives the full variable domain: SQTIHQWPATLVQPVGSPLSLECTVEGTSNPNLYWYRQAAGRGLQLLFYSVGIGQISSEVPQNLSASRPQDRQFILSSKKLLLSDSGFYLCAWSSGQGASTDTQYFGPGTRLTVL.

By share, this clone ranks as medium-sized. V and J are TRBV4-2 and TRBJ1-1; D not certain. The CDR3 runs to 15 residues. V lost 4 bases, J lost 1 base, and 13 bases lay in between. CDR1 and CDR2 (germline): LGHNA, YNFKEQ. The CDR3 DNA sequence: TGTGCCAGCAGCCGTTACACAGAGCCGAACACTGAAGCTTTCTTT. Translation gives CASSRYTEPNTEAFF.

The chain uses TRBV6-5 and TRBJ2-7, with 9 bases matching TRBD2. After removal of 7 bases from V and 6 bases from J, the junction contained 7 bases not matched to a gene. Germline assignment: CDR1 MNHEY and CDR2 SVGAGI. The length of the CDR3 is 13 residues. The CDR3 nucleotides are TGTGCCAGCAAGGGCGGGGGGGCAGGCGAGCAGTACTTC. Its translation: CASKGGGAGEQYF.